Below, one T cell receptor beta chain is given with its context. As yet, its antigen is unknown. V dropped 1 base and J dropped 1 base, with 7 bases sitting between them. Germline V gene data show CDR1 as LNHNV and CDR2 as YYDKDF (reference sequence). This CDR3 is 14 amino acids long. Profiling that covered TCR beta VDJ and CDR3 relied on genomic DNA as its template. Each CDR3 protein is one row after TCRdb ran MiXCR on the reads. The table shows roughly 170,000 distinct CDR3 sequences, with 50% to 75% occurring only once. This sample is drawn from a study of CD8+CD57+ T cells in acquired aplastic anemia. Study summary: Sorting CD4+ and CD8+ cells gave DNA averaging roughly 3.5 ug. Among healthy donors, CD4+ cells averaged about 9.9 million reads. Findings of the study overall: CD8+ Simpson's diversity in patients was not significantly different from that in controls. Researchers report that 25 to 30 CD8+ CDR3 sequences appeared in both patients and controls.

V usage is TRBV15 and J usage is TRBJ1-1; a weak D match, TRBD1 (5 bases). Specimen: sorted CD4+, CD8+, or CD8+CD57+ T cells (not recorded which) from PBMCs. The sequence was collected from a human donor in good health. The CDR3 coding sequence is TGTGCCACCAGCAGAGCGGGGACGAACACTGAAGCTTTCTTT. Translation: CATSRAGTNTEAFF.